This TCR beta chain was identified during a study of blood T cells in healthy people across ages. Using a J-beta primer mix together with a sample-barcoded 5' primer, a second PCR was run for roughly 6 to 12 cycles. TCRdb re-analysed the 5' RACE reads in MiXCR, keeping a single row per CDR3 protein. The sample yields roughly 800,000 distinct CDR3 sequences, nearly 60% seen once. Germline lookup yields CDR1 DFQATT and CDR2 SNEGSKA (reference sequence). The CDR3 covers 13 residues. V lost 5 bases and J 8 bases, leaving 15 bases between the germline ends. The draw of peripheral blood yielded roughly 9.4 milliliters from each donor.

The clonotype was recovered from a man aged 25 to 40 in good health. This sequence joins TRBV20-1 and TRBJ1-4; D may be TRBD1 (5 bases). The sample was blood. The CDR3 DNA reads TGCAGTGCTGTACAAGGGGCTCAGGAAAAACTGTTTTTT. Translating gives CSAVQGAQEKLFF.